This is a list of T cell receptor beta chains from one sample in a study of neurological immune-mediated disorders. TCRdb independently ran MiXCR on the 5' RACE reads; one entry per CDR3 protein. This table has tens of thousands of distinct CDR3 sequences, 3% to 3.5% appearing once. Sequenced sample: PBMCs. The receptors derive from an older woman with multiple sclerosis. CDR3s include the opening cysteine and the closing phenylalanine or tryptophan. D genes are given only for firm matches. Clone size is stated in some rows and not others, as once, few, many or a class when expanded.

cdr3_aa: CASSRDRGGYGYTF; cdr3_nt: TGTGCCAGCAGCCGAGACAGGGGAGGCTATGGCTACACCTTC; clone_size: many; v_call: TRBV3-1; j_call: TRBJ1-2; d_call: TRBD1
cdr3_aa: CATSPRRGGNEQFF; cdr3_nt: TGTGCCACCAGCCCACGTAGGGGGGGTAATGAGCAGTTCTTC; clone_size: many; v_call: TRBV15; j_call: TRBJ2-1; d_call: .
cdr3_aa: CASSIDSLGTEAFF; cdr3_nt: TGTGCCAGTAGTATAGATTCCTTGGGCACTGAAGCTTTCTTT; clone_size: .; v_call: TRBV19; j_call: TRBJ1-1; d_call: .
cdr3_aa: CASSPRTGTSYEQYF; cdr3_nt: TGTGCCAGCAGCCCCCGGACAGGGACTTCCTACGAGCAGTACTTC; clone_size: many; v_call: TRBV3-1; j_call: TRBJ2-7; d_call: TRBD1
cdr3_aa: CASSFQRGGIREQFF; cdr3_nt: TGCGCCAGCAGCTTCCAGCGGGGGGGGATAAGGGAGCAGTTCTTC; clone_size: many; v_call: TRBV5-1; j_call: TRBJ2-1; d_call: TRBD2
cdr3_aa: CASSPGTGGNEKLFF; cdr3_nt: TGTGCCAGCTCACCAGGGACAGGGGGGAACGAAAAACTGTTTTTT; clone_size: many; v_call: TRBV18; j_call: TRBJ1-4; d_call: TRBD1
cdr3_aa: CASSYSPALGETQYF; cdr3_nt: TGCGCCAGCAGCTACTCCCCCGCTCTAGGGGAGACCCAGTACTTC; clone_size: many; v_call: TRBV5-1; j_call: TRBJ2-5; d_call: .
cdr3_aa: CSAPGGGYQETQYF; cdr3_nt: TGCAGTGCCCCGGGCGGGGGATACCAAGAGACCCAGTACTTC; clone_size: many; v_call: TRBV20-1; j_call: TRBJ2-5; d_call: TRBD2
cdr3_aa: CASSTERRGTYNEQFF; cdr3_nt: TGTGCCAGCAGTACCGAGCGGCGGGGGACTTACAATGAGCAGTTCTTC; clone_size: many; v_call: TRBV12-3/TRBV12-4; j_call: TRBJ2-1; d_call: TRBD2
cdr3_aa: CASSPAHNEKLFF; cdr3_nt: TGTGCCAGCAGCCCGGCTCATAATGAAAAACTGTTTTTT; clone_size: many; v_call: TRBV7-9; j_call: TRBJ1-4; d_call: .
cdr3_aa: CASRQGNSNQPQHF; cdr3_nt: TGTGCCAGCCGACAGGGAAATAGCAATCAGCCCCAGCATTTT; clone_size: many; v_call: TRBV12-3/TRBV12-4; j_call: TRBJ1-5; d_call: TRBD1
cdr3_aa: CASSAYRGNTEAFF; cdr3_nt: TGTGCCAGCAGTGCATACAGGGGGAACACTGAAGCTTTCTTT; clone_size: once; v_call: TRBV25-1; j_call: TRBJ1-1; d_call: TRBD1
cdr3_aa: CATSDREQGNYGYTF; cdr3_nt: TGTGCCACCAGTGATCGAGAACAGGGAAACTATGGCTACACCTTC; clone_size: many; v_call: TRBV24-1; j_call: TRBJ1-2; d_call: .
cdr3_aa: CSATDRGWDEQYF; cdr3_nt: TGCAGTGCCACGGACAGGGGATGGGACGAGCAGTACTTC; clone_size: many; v_call: TRBV20-1; j_call: TRBJ2-7; d_call: TRBD1
cdr3_aa: CASSPPRVTGSNQPQHF; cdr3_nt: TGTGCCAGCAGCCCCCCCAGGGTTACGGGTAGCAATCAGCCCCAGCATTTT; clone_size: many; v_call: TRBV7-8; j_call: TRBJ1-5; d_call: .
cdr3_aa: CSAVSGGRNTEAFF; cdr3_nt: TGCAGCGCCGTCTCCGGGGGGCGGAACACTGAAGCTTTCTTT; clone_size: many; v_call: TRBV29-1; j_call: TRBJ1-1; d_call: .
cdr3_aa: CASSRSTGGYEQFF; cdr3_nt: TGTGCCAGCAGCCGAAGCACAGGGGGTTATGAGCAGTTCTTC; clone_size: .; v_call: TRBV7-7; j_call: TRBJ2-1; d_call: TRBD1
cdr3_aa: CASQQDPSGNTIYF; cdr3_nt: TGTGCCAGTCAGCAGGACCCATCTGGAAACACCATATATTTT; clone_size: .; v_call: TRBV19; j_call: TRBJ1-3; d_call: .
cdr3_aa: CASSLGRSNEQFF; cdr3_nt: TGTGCCAGCAGCTTAGGAAGGTCCAATGAGCAGTTCTTC; clone_size: many; v_call: TRBV7-7; j_call: TRBJ2-1; d_call: .
cdr3_aa: CASSLIGGSNQPQHF; cdr3_nt: TGTGCCAGCAGCTTGATTGGGGGGAGCAATCAGCCCCAGCATTTT; clone_size: many; v_call: TRBV7-2; j_call: TRBJ1-5; d_call: .
cdr3_aa: CASSRQANAGELFF; cdr3_nt: TGTGCCAGCAGCCGGCAGGCCAACGCCGGGGAGCTGTTTTTT; clone_size: many; v_call: TRBV12-3/TRBV12-4; j_call: TRBJ2-2; d_call: .
cdr3_aa: CASSPIGTGGGETQYF; cdr3_nt: TGTGCCAGCAGCCCTATCGGGACAGGGGGAGGAGAGACCCAGTACTTC; clone_size: many; v_call: TRBV11-1; j_call: TRBJ2-5; d_call: TRBD1
cdr3_aa: CSARTGMSSVNTEAFF; cdr3_nt: TGCAGTGCTAGGACAGGGATGTCCTCGGTGAACACTGAAGCTTTCTTT; clone_size: many; v_call: TRBV20-1; j_call: TRBJ1-1; d_call: TRBD1
cdr3_aa: CTMVRSRADTQYF; cdr3_nt: TGCACTATGGTCCGGTCGCGCGCAGATACGCAGTATTTT; clone_size: many; v_call: TRBV20-1; j_call: TRBJ2-3; d_call: .
cdr3_aa: CASSLSPTAGQANYGYTF; cdr3_nt: TGTGCCAGCTCACTCTCTCCAACCGCAGGGCAGGCTAACTATGGCTACACCTTC; clone_size: many; v_call: TRBV18; j_call: TRBJ1-2; d_call: .
cdr3_aa: CASSFGPESAGELFF; cdr3_nt: TGCGCCAGCAGCTTCGGCCCAGAGTCGGCCGGGGAGCTGTTTTTT; clone_size: many; v_call: TRBV5-1; j_call: TRBJ2-2; d_call: .
cdr3_aa: CASSLGTSGSSTDTQYF; cdr3_nt: TGTGCCAGCAGCTTAGGGACTAGCGGGTCTAGCACAGATACGCAGTATTTT; clone_size: many; v_call: TRBV7-2; j_call: TRBJ2-3; d_call: TRBD2
cdr3_aa: CASSSRLEPRYGYTF; cdr3_nt: TGTGCCAGCAGTTCCCGCCTAGAGCCCAGATATGGCTACACCTTC; clone_size: many; v_call: TRBV12-3/TRBV12-4; j_call: TRBJ1-2; d_call: .
cdr3_aa: CSVRDNGGYTF; cdr3_nt: TGCAGCGTCCGGGACAACGGGGGCTACACCTTC; clone_size: many; v_call: TRBV29-1; j_call: TRBJ1-2; d_call: .
cdr3_aa: CATSRVPVGETQYF; cdr3_nt: TGTGCCACCAGCAGAGTCCCTGTGGGGGAGACCCAGTACTTC; clone_size: many; v_call: TRBV15; j_call: TRBJ2-5; d_call: .
cdr3_aa: CASSKGRTGRYGYTF; cdr3_nt: TGTGCCAGCAGCAAAGGGAGGACAGGGCGCTATGGCTACACCTTC; clone_size: many; v_call: TRBV21-1; j_call: TRBJ1-2; d_call: .
cdr3_aa: CASSPLGRANYGYTF; cdr3_nt: TGTGCCAGCAGCCCCCTGGGCAGAGCTAACTATGGCTACACCTTC; clone_size: many; v_call: TRBV3-1; j_call: TRBJ1-2; d_call: .
cdr3_aa: CASIRGGGQTGELFF; cdr3_nt: TGTGCCAGCATCCGAGGGGGGGGACAGACCGGGGAGCTGTTTTTT; clone_size: many; v_call: TRBV5-6; j_call: TRBJ2-2; d_call: .
cdr3_aa: CSVGDLHNEQFF; cdr3_nt: TGCAGTGTGGGGGACCTACACAATGAGCAGTTCTTC; clone_size: many; v_call: TRBV20-1; j_call: TRBJ2-1; d_call: .
cdr3_aa: CASSLGARGTEAFF; cdr3_nt: TGTGCCAGCAGCTTGGGAGCTCGGGGGACTGAAGCTTTCTTT; clone_size: many; v_call: TRBV5-6; j_call: TRBJ1-1; d_call: .
cdr3_aa: CASSFQTPFQETQYF; cdr3_nt: TGTGCCAGCAGTTTTCAGACACCCTTCCAAGAGACCCAGTACTTC; clone_size: .; v_call: TRBV12-3/TRBV12-4; j_call: TRBJ2-5; d_call: .
cdr3_aa: CATSTRRGDTYEQYF; cdr3_nt: TGTGCCACCAGTACCCGGCGGGGTGATACCTACGAGCAGTACTTC; clone_size: many; v_call: TRBV24-1; j_call: TRBJ2-7; d_call: .
cdr3_aa: CASTQVLGNTEAFF; cdr3_nt: TGCGCCAGCACCCAGGTGTTGGGAAACACTGAAGCTTTCTTT; clone_size: many; v_call: TRBV5-1; j_call: TRBJ1-1; d_call: .
cdr3_aa: CASSLFNTGELFF; cdr3_nt: TGTGCCAGCAGCTTATTCAACACCGGGGAGCTGTTTTTT; clone_size: many; v_call: TRBV7-6; j_call: TRBJ2-2; d_call: .
cdr3_aa: CASSEQGPPNTEAFF; cdr3_nt: TGCGCCAGCAGCGAACAGGGACCGCCGAACACTGAAGCTTTCTTT; clone_size: many; v_call: TRBV5-1; j_call: TRBJ1-1; d_call: .
cdr3_aa: CASSPYGPFTAGELFF; cdr3_nt: TGTGCCAGCAGTCCTTATGGACCTTTTACCGCCGGGGAGCTGTTTTTT; clone_size: many; v_call: TRBV28; j_call: TRBJ2-2; d_call: .
cdr3_aa: CASSGTGVPQEWPQHF; cdr3_nt: TGCGCCAGCAGTGGGACAGGGGTCCCTCAGGAATGGCCCCAGCATTTT; clone_size: many; v_call: TRBV10-2; j_call: TRBJ1-5; d_call: TRBD1
cdr3_aa: CASSSRTNTEAFF; cdr3_nt: TGTGCCAGCAGCTCCCGCACGAACACTGAAGCTTTCTTT; clone_size: many; v_call: TRBV7-6; j_call: TRBJ1-1; d_call: .
cdr3_aa: CSVATGVLNEQFF; cdr3_nt: TGCAGCGTCGCTACAGGGGTGCTGAATGAGCAGTTCTTC; clone_size: many; v_call: TRBV29-1; j_call: TRBJ2-1; d_call: TRBD1
cdr3_aa: CASKGGSSGANVLTF; cdr3_nt: TGCGCCAGCAAGGGGGGGAGCTCTGGGGCCAACGTCCTGACTTTC; clone_size: medium-sized; v_call: TRBV5-1; j_call: TRBJ2-6; d_call: .
cdr3_aa: CASSLAGSGIPQYF; cdr3_nt: TGTGCCAGCAGCTTAGCTGGTTCAGGCATTCCGCAGTATTTT; clone_size: many; v_call: TRBV7-8; j_call: TRBJ2-3; d_call: .
cdr3_aa: CASSQDRGGRSDTQYF; cdr3_nt: TGTGCCAGCAGCCAAGATCGGGGGGGCCGATCAGATACGCAGTATTTT; clone_size: many; v_call: TRBV3-1; j_call: TRBJ2-3; d_call: TRBD2